The 29 T cell receptor beta chains in this list originate from one sample, sequenced in a study of Tregs in tolerant kidney transplant recipients. Only in-frame clones appear in the TCRdb table, and some are missing; sequencing was by immunoSEQ multiplex PCR. This table holds more than 90,000 clones, 85% to 95% found once. The sample consisted of CD4+ T cells from blood. These receptors were obtained from a human donor in good health.

The CDR3 loop reads CASSSDVYGYTF. For the CDR3, the DNA is TGTGCCAGCAGCTCGGACGTATATGGCTACACCTTC. The chain is built from TRBV6-4 and TRBJ1-2, with D uncertain. Looked up from germline, CDR1 is MRHNA and CDR2 is SNTAGT. V lost 6 bases to trimming and J lost 5 bases, with 10 bases between them. This CDR3 contains 12 residues.

This clone has more than one count but fewer than ten. V usage is TRBV2 and J usage is TRBJ2-3, with TRBD2 identical over 10 bases. Germline V CDR1 and CDR2: SNHLY, FYNNEI. The CDR3 is made up of 14 amino acids. The ends lost 6 bases at V and 6 bases at J; junction bases unmatched: 6. The CDR3 spells CASSQRGGRDTQYF. CDR3 coding DNA: TGTGCCAGCAGCCAGCGGGGGGGCCGGGATACGCAGTATTTT. The entire variable domain, with the rest obtained from reference TRBV2 and TRBJ2-3, is as follows: EPEVTQTPSHQVTQMGQEVILRCVPISNHLYFYWYRQILGQKVEFLVSFYNNEISEKSEIFDDQFSVERPDGSNFTLKIRSTKLEDSAMYFCASSQRGGRDTQYFGPGTRLTVL.

The chain uses TRBV15 and TRBJ1-3; TRBD1 matches 8 bases. Trimming removed 3 bases from V and 0 bases from J; junction bases left unmatched: 4. The CDR3 runs 16 residues. Germline CDR1 LNHNV, CDR2 YYDKDF (reference sequence). CDR3 sequence: CATSRDRESSGNTIYF. In nucleotides, the CDR3 is TGTGCCACCAGCAGGGACAGGGAGAGCTCTGGAAACACCATATATTTT.

The CDR3 spells CASSQVVRGNQPQHF. The CDR3 DNA reads TGCGCCAGCAGCCAAGTCGTCCGGGGCAATCAGCCCCAGCATTTT. The rearrangement links TRBV4-1 to TRBJ1-5; no clear D gene. CDR1 is MGHRA and CDR2 is YSYEKL in the germline V gene. The CDR3 is made up of 15 amino acids. Trimming cost V 1 base and J 2 bases, with 9 bases left between them.

The chain combines TRBV6-1 with TRBJ2-7; 13 nucleotides line up with TRBD2. The CDR3 is 12 amino acids. The V gene's germline CDR1 is MNHNS and CDR2 SASEGT. The junction had 3 bases not matched to a gene; V was cut back by 4 bases and J by 12 bases. The CDR3 nucleotides read TGTGCCAGCAGTGGGACTAGCGGGGGTGGGTACTTC. The encoded protein is CASSGTSGGGYF.

This clone was recorded only once. The chain employs TRBV30 and TRBJ2-7; 9 bases line up with TRBD1. The CDR3 sequence is 13 residues long. CDR1 is GTSNPN, CDR2 SVGIG, per germline (reference sequence). Germline trimming cut 5 bases from V and 5 bases from J; bases unmatched to any gene: 7. DNA for the CDR3: TGTGCCTGGGCCCACAGGGGGCGGGACGAGCAGTACTTC. It codes for CAWAHRGRDEQYF.

In this sample, this clone turned up a few times. The chain links TRBV5-1 to TRBJ2-7; 9 bases align to TRBD2. Germline-derived CDR1 and CDR2 are SGHRS and YFSETQ. J gave up 0 bases and V 5 bases, and 6 bases lay outside the gene matches. This CDR3 spans 15 amino acids. The CDR3 DNA sequence: TGCGCCAGCAGATTAGCGGGGGTCAGCTCCTACGAGCAGTACTTC. It is translated as CASRLAGVSSYEQYF.

The chain employs TRBV7-3 and TRBJ1-3, with no clear D. The CDR3 spans 13 residues. CDR1 and CDR2 (germline): SGHTA, FQGTGA. Trimming shortened V by 6 bases and J by 4 bases, and 10 bases separated the two germline ends. The CDR3 DNA is TGTGCCAGCAGTCCAAGGGCCGGAAACACCATATATTTT. Protein sequence: CASSPRAGNTIYF. The whole variable domain, filled in from reference TRBV7-3 and TRBJ1-3, reads GAGVSQTPSNKVTEKGKYVELRCDPISGHTALYWYRQSLGQGPEFLIYFQGTGAADDSGLPNDRFFAVRPEGSVSTLKIQRTERGDSAVYLCASSPRAGNTIYFGEGSWLTVV.

The J gene is TRBJ2-4, the V gene TRBV14; D gene unclear. Germline CDR1 and CDR2: SGHDN and FVKESK. The length of the CDR3 is 15 residues. The germline V and J ends were trimmed by 5 bases and 7 bases, with 18 bases remaining between them. The CDR3 nucleotides are TGTGCCAGCAGCACCAAGAACCCGATAAATAACATTCAGTACTTC. Encoded protein: CASSTKNPINNIQYF. Full variable domain (remainder filled in from reference TRBV14 and TRBJ2-4): EAGVTQFPSHSVIEKGQTVTLRCDPISGHDNLYWYRRVMGKEIKFLLHFVKESKQDESGMPNNRFLAERTGGTYSTLKVQPAELEDSGVYFCASSTKNPINNIQYFGAGTRLSVL.

CDR3 coding DNA: TGTGCCAGCAGCTTATACCCAAGAACTAGCGGACGGGCCAATGAGCAGTTCTTC. Amino acids: CASSLYPRTSGRANEQFF. The chain employs TRBV7-2 and TRBJ2-1; 8 bases line up with TRBD2. After removal of 2 bases from V and 6 bases from J, the junction contained 15 bases not matched to a gene. Per germline, CDR1 SGHTA and CDR2 FQGNSA. The CDR3 has 18 residues.

V is TRBV7-2 and J is TRBJ1-3; perhaps TRBD1 as D (5 bases). The CDR3 has 15 residues. V dropped 2 bases and J dropped 2 bases, with 10 bases sitting between them. Germline-derived CDR1 and CDR2 are SGHTA and FQGNSA. CDR3 amino acids: CASSLTPGTGNTIYF. The DNA of the CDR3 is TGTGCCAGCAGCTTAACCCCAGGGACTGGAAACACCATATATTTT.

The rearrangement joins TRBV6-5 to TRBJ2-5; D may be TRBD2 (6 bases). The CDR3 runs to 15 residues. Trimming shortened V by 2 bases and J by 2 bases, and 12 bases separated the two germline ends. The germline V gene encodes CDR1 MNHEY and CDR2 SVGAGI. In nucleotides, the CDR3 is TGTGCCAGCAGTTACCGCGGGGCGGGGCAAGAGACCCAGTACTTC. Translation: CASSYRGAGQETQYF.

CDR3 DNA: TGTGCCAGCAAAAGAGAGGACAGGGGAGGAAACACCATATATTTT. Its protein product is CASKREDRGGNTIYF. The chain is built from TRBV2 and TRBJ1-3; TRBD1 matches 9 bases. The germline V gene encodes CDR1 SNHLY and CDR2 FYNNEI. CDR3 length: 15 amino acids. With 7 bases clipped from V and 4 bases from J, the junction kept 8 bases outside the gene matches.

V usage is TRBV19 and J usage is TRBJ1-2, with D perhaps matching TRBD1 (6 bases). The ends were cut back, 6 bases at V and 3 bases at J, with 17 bases in the middle. The germline CDR1 and CDR2 sequences are LNHDA and SQIVND (reference sequence). This CDR3 contains 15 residues. CDR3 residues: CASRPGNRADYGYTF. The CDR3 nucleotides read TGTGCCAGTAGACCCGGGAACAGGGCGGACTATGGCTACACCTTC.

The gene calls are TRBV20-1 and TRBJ1-1; D uncertain. This CDR3 region has 11 residues. V was shortened by 4 bases and J by 8 bases, with 11 bases between the two germline ends. The germline CDR1 and CDR2 sequences are DFQATT and SNEGSKA (reference sequence). The CDR3 here is CSATRTGEAFF. DNA for the CDR3: TGCAGTGCTACTCGGACCGGAGAAGCTTTCTTT.

This rearrangement joins TRBV2 to TRBJ2-6; unclear D gene. The CDR3 runs 15 residues. CDR1 and CDR2 from the germline V gene are SNHLY and FYNNEI. V lost 3 bases to trimming and J lost 0 bases, with 6 bases between them. The CDR3: CASSEVSSGANVLTF. CDR3 DNA: TGTGCCAGCAGTGAGGTCTCCTCTGGGGCCAACGTCCTGACTTTC.

In its sample, this clone was seen once. This chain links TRBV7-6 with TRBJ1-2; D gene unclear. Germline V lookup: CDR1 SGHVS, CDR2 FNYEAQ. Trimming stripped 5 bases from V and 0 bases from J, with 13 bases between. This CDR3 region has 15 residues. The chain's CDR3 is CASSLFGDANYGYTF. As DNA, the CDR3 is TGTGCCAGCAGCCTATTTGGGGATGCTAACTATGGCTACACCTTC. The full variable domain, in which reference TRBV7-6 and TRBJ1-2 provide the parts outside the CDR3, is GAGVSQSPRYKVTKRGQDVALRCDPISGHVSLYWYRQALGQGPEFLTYFNYEAQQDKSGLPNDRFSAERPEGSISTLTIQRTEQRDSAMYRCASSLFGDANYGYTFGSGTRLTVV.

V and J are TRBV6-1 and TRBJ2-7, with 9 bases that match TRBD1. The length of the CDR3 is 15 residues. The V gene's germline CDR1 is MNHNS and CDR2 SASEGT. The trim removed 7 bases at V and 3 bases at J, leaving 10 bases unmatched. CDR3 coding DNA: TGTGCCAGCAAGGAGACGCCGGGACAGGGCTACGAGCAGTACTTC. Protein product: CASKETPGQGYEQYF.

V gene TRBV7-2 combines with J gene TRBJ2-2; D uncertain. Germline loops: CDR1 SGHTA, CDR2 FQGNSA. The CDR3 runs to 13 residues. V was pared by 3 bases and J by 6 bases, with 8 bases between. The CDR3: CASSFSRAGELFF. CDR3 in DNA: TGTGCCAGCAGCTTTTCCCGTGCCGGGGAGCTGTTTTTT.

The rearrangement links TRBV15 to TRBJ1-3, with TRBD1 matching over 9 bases. V lost 0 bases to trimming and J lost 15 bases; unmatched junction nucleotides: 9. The germline gives CDR1 LNHNV, CDR2 YYDKDF (reference sequence). The CDR3 sequence is 14 residues long. The CDR3 nucleotides are TGTGCCACCAGCAGAGAAACCTTCCGGGACAGGGAATATTTT. It is translated as CATSRETFRDREYF.

The sample holds one count of this clone. The chain is built from TRBV27 and TRBJ2-3; D ambiguous. CDR1 is MNHEY, CDR2 SMNVEV, per germline (reference sequence). This CDR3 spans 13 amino acids. V was trimmed by 3 bases and J by 5 bases, leaving 9 bases between them. The CDR3 coding sequence is TGTGCCAGCAGTTTGCTCCGGAAAGATACGCAGTATTTT. Protein product: CASSLLRKDTQYF.

This chain joins TRBV7-3 and TRBJ1-3; 11 nucleotides agree with TRBD1. Germline lookup yields CDR1 SGHTA and CDR2 FQGTGA. Trimming removed 10 bases from V and 2 bases from J; junction bases left unmatched: 22. The CDR3 loop spans 20 amino acids. The CDR3 spells CATTTPPDRGRRVAGNTIYF. DNA of the CDR3: TGTGCCACAACAACCCCTCCGGACAGGGGGCGCAGGGTCGCTGGAAACACCATATATTTT.

The genes are TRBV5-1 and TRBJ2-1, with TRBD2 matching 11 bases. CDR1 is SGHRS and CDR2 is YFSETQ in the germline V gene. There are 14 residues in the CDR3. V shed 5 bases and J 5 bases; nucleotides not matched to a gene: 3. The DNA for the CDR3 is TGCGCCAGCAGACTAGCGGGAGCTGACAATGAGCAGTTCTTC. As protein: CASRLAGADNEQFF.

The gene calls are TRBV11-2 and TRBJ1-2; D remains unclear. The CDR3 is made up of 13 amino acids. The germline V gene encodes CDR1 SGHAT and CDR2 FQNNGV. V was pared by 4 bases and J by 2 bases, with 8 bases between. In DNA, the CDR3 is TGTGCCAGCAGCTCCCCCCCAAACTATGGCTACACCTTC. This encodes CASSSPPNYGYTF.

The chain combines TRBV10-1 with TRBJ2-7, with D possibly TRBD1 on 5 matching bases. Trimming removed 10 bases at V and 0 bases at J, with 13 bases between. CDR3 length equals 13 residues. Germline V lookup: CDR1 WNHNN, CDR2 SYGVQD (reference sequence). CDR3 DNA sequence: TGCGCCACCTCAGCAGGGTTCTCCTACGAGCAGTACTTC. Protein sequence: CATSAGFSYEQYF.

DNA for the CDR3: TGTGCCAGCAGCCCTAGCGGGGTCCAAGAGACCCAGTACTTC. As protein: CASSPSGVQETQYF. V gene TRBV11-2 combines with J gene TRBJ2-5; 9 bases agree with TRBD2. The CDR3 sequence is 14 residues long. Germline-derived CDR1 and CDR2 are SGHAT and FQNNGV. The junction had 2 bases not matched to a gene; V was cut back by 5 bases and J by 1 base.

V gene TRBV2 combines with J gene TRBJ2-1, with D perhaps matching TRBD1 or TRBD2 (5 bases each). Trimming stripped 5 bases from V and 4 bases from J, with 9 bases between. From germline, CDR1 is SNHLY and CDR2 FYNNEI. This CDR3 contains 13 residues. The CDR3 DNA sequence: TGTGCCAGCAGTTGGGACCTATACAATGAGCAGTTCTTC. Its protein product is CASSWDLYNEQFF.

J is TRBJ2-7 and V is TRBV5-4, with 8 bases that match TRBD1. V dropped 5 bases and J dropped 4; count of bases not matched to a gene: 14. CDR1 and CDR2 from the germline V gene are SGHNT and YYREEE (reference sequence). The length of the CDR3 is 16 residues. In nucleotides, the CDR3 is TGTGCCAGCAGTCTTGGGTCCGGACAGGGAACATACGAGCAGTACTTC. As protein: CASSLGSGQGTYEQYF.

CDR3 nucleotide sequence: TGTGCCAGCAGTAGGACTAGCGGGGATGATGAGCAGTTCTTC. Amino acid sequence: CASSRTSGDDEQFF. V and J are TRBV6-4 and TRBJ2-1; 12 bases are a match to TRBD2. Germline V gives CDR1 MRHNA, CDR2 SNTAGT. With 5 bases clipped from V and 8 bases from J, the junction kept 4 bases outside the gene matches. The CDR3 runs to 14 residues.